The 3 T cell receptor beta chains given below trace back to one sample, sequenced in a study of tumor-infiltrating lymphocytes in primary liver carcinoma. Both blood RNA, taken from unsorted whole blood, and germline DNA were extracted. Constant-region priming of 500 to 550 ng total RNA yielded TCR beta cDNA. Each TCR beta library was derived from three nested multiplex PCR rounds that employed slightly modified ARM-PCR. The two initial PCR rounds, nine to eleven cycles each, used TRBV1-TRBV30 forward and C-beta reverse primers. Each CDR3 protein gets one entry after TCRdb re-called the multiplex PCR reads with MiXCR. The sample comprises about 330,000 distinct CDR3 sequences, about 61% of which are singletons, and roughly 6% rests with the top ten. The specimen sequenced was peripheral blood. These receptors were taken from a man aged 35 to 55 with primary liver carcinoma and hepatitis B virus infection.

Details on this clonotype: The conserved closing phenylalanine or tryptophan is absent in this CDR3, likely reflecting a read error. The V call is TRBV5-4, the J call TRBJ1-2; maybe TRBD1 (5 bases). The CDR3 is 13 residues long. Germline-derived CDR1 and CDR2 are SGHNT and YYREEE (reference sequence). Deletions cut 5 bases from V and 8 bases from J, with 16 bases between. CDR3 sequence reads: CASRQEEVKGYTL. The CDR3 nucleotides read TGTGCCAGCAGACAGGAAGAGGTTAAAGGCTACACCTTA.

This clonotype was detected once. The chain carries TRBV11-3 and TRBJ2-7, with a weak D call TRBD1 (5 bases). Germline V CDR1 and CDR2: SGHNT, YENEEA. The CDR3 runs 14 residues. Trimming took 1 base from V and 7 from J, leaving 14 bases between them. As DNA, the CDR3 is TGTGCCAGCAGCTTAGGACAGCACTGCTATGAGCAGTACTTC. This codes for CASSLGQHCYEQYF. Complete variable domain (other parts from reference TRBV11-3 and TRBJ2-7): EAGVVQSPRYKIIEKKQPVAFWCNPISGHNTLYWYLQNLGQGPELLIRYENEEAVDDSQLPKDRFSAERLKGVDSTLKIQPAELGDSAVYLCASSLGQHCYEQYFGPGTRLTVT.

Concerning this clonotype: A clone one base away is much larger, so this may be a read error. J is TRBJ2-7 and V is TRBV12-3 or TRBV12-4; TRBD1 matches at 12 bases. CDR3 length: 16 amino acids. V lost 7 bases, J lost 4 bases, and 11 bases stayed unmatched. CDR3 nucleotides: TGTGCCAGCATCATCCACCGGGACAGGGGGCGGTACGAGCAGTACTTC. Translation: CASIIHRDRGRYEQYF.